Reported below is one T cell receptor (beta chain). As yet, its antigen is unknown. This sample is drawn from a study of beta chain features in type 1 diabetes. Study-level results: Compared to healthy donors, patients appeared to have naive, central memory and Treg TCRB repertoires that were more alike.

Germline CDR1 reads KGHSH; CDR2 reads LQKENI. V gave up 3 bases and J gave up 0 bases; unmatched junction bases: 7. This CDR3 is 16 amino acids long. Expressed TCRB transcripts were sequenced because the entire RNA isolate underwent reverse transcription. TCRdb's table, derived via immunoSEQ multiplex PCR, lists solely in-frame clones and lacks some. Of over 150,000 clones listed, around 8.5% are singletons. This chain connects TRBV18 to TRBJ2-7, with 8 bases matching TRBD1. Sequencing used central memory CD4+ T cells from blood. This receptor was taken from a man in his late teens or twenties in good health. The DNA for the CDR3 is TGTGCCAGCTCACCGTTTCGACAGGGGAGCTCCTACGAGCAGTACTTC. The encoded protein is CASSPFRQGSSYEQYF.